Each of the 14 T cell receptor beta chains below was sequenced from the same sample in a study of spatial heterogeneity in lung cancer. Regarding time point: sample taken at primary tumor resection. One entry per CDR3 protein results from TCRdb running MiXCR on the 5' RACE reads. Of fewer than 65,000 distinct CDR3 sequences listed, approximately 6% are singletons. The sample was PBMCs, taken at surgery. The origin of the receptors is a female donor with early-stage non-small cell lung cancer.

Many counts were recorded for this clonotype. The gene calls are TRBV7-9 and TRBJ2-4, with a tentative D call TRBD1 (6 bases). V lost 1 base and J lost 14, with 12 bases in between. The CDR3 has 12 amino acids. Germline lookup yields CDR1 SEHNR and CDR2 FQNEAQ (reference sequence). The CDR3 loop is CASSLDRDPEYF. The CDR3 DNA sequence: TGTGCCAGCAGCTTAGACAGGGACCCTGAGTACTTC.

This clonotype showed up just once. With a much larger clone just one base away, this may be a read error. The CDR3 nucleotides read TGTGCCAGCAGCTTACGAATGATGAACACTGAAGCTTTCTTT. It translates to CASSLRMMNTEAFF. The chain joins TRBV11-1 to TRBJ1-1; D gene ambiguous. This CDR3 is built from 14 residues. Trimming took 2 bases from V and 0 from J, leaving 7 bases between them. Per germline, CDR1 SGHAT and CDR2 FQDESV (reference sequence).

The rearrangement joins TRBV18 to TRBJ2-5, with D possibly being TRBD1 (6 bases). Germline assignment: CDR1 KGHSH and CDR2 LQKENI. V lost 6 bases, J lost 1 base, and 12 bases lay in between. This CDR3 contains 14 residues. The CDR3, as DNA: TGTGCCAGCTCCGCGACAGGAAGCCAAGAGACCCAGTACTTC. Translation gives CASSATGSQETQYF. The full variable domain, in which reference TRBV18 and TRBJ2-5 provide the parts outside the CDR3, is NAGVMQNPRHLVRRRGQEARLRCSPMKGHSHVYWYRQLPEEGLKFMVYLQKENIIDESGMPKERFSAEFPKEGPSILRIQQVVRGDSAAYFCASSATGSQETQYFGPGTRLLVL.

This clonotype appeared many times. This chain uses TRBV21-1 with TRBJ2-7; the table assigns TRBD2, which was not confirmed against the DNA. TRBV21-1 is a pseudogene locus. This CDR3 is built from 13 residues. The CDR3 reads CASSKVGPSEQYF. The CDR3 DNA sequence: TGTGCCAGCAGCAAAGTAGGGCCATCCGAGCAGTACTTC.

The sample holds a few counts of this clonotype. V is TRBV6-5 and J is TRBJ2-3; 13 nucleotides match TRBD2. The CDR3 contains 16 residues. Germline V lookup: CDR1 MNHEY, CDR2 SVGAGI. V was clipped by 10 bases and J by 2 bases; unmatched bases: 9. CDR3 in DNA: TGTGCCACCAAGGGACTAGCGGGGAAAATCACAGATACGCAGTATTTT. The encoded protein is CATKGLAGKITDTQYF.

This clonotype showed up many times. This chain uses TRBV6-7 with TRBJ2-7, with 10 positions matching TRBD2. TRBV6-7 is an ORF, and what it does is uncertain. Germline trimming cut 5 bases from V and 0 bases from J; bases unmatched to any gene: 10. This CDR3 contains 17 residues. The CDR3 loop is CASSPPALAGASYEQYV. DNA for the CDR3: TGTGCCAGCAGTCCCCCCGCCCTAGCGGGGGCCTCCTACGAGCAGTACGTC.

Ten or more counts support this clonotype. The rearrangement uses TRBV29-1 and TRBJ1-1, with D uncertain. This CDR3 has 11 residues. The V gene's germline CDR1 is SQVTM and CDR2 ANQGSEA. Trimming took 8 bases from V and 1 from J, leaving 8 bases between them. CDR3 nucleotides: TGCAGCTTATCACAGAACACTGAAGCTTTCTTT. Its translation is CSLSQNTEAFF.

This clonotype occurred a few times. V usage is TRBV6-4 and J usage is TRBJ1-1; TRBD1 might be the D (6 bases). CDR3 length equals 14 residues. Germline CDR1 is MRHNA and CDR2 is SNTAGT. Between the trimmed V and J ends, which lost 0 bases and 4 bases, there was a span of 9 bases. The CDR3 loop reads CASSDSNRATEAFF. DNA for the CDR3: TGTGCCAGCAGTGACTCCAACAGGGCCACTGAAGCTTTCTTT.

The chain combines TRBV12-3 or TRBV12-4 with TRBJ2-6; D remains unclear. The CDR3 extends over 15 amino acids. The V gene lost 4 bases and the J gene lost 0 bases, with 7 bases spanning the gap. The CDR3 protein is CASSSRSSGANVLTF. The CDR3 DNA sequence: TGTGCCAGCAGTTCTCGGTCCTCTGGGGCCAACGTCCTGACTTTC.

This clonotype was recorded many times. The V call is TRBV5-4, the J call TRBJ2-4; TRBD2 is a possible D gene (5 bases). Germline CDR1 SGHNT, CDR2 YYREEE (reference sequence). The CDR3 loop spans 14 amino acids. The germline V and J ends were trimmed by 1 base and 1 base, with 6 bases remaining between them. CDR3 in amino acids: CASSLSGAKNIQYF. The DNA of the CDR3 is TGTGCCAGCAGCTTGTCGGGGGCCAAAAACATTCAGTACTTC.

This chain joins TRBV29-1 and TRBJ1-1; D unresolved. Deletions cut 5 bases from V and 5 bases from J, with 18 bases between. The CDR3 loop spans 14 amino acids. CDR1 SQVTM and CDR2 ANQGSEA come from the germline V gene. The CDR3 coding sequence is TGCAGCGTTATCCCAGTCCCCCGGAGGACTGAAGCTTTCTTT. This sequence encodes CSVIPVPRRTEAFF.

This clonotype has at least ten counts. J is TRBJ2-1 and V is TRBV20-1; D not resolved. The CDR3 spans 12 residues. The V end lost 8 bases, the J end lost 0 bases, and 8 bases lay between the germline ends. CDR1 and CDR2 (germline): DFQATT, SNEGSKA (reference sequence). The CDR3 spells CSYVRSYNEQFF. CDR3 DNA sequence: TGCAGTTACGTCCGCTCCTACAATGAGCAGTTCTTC.

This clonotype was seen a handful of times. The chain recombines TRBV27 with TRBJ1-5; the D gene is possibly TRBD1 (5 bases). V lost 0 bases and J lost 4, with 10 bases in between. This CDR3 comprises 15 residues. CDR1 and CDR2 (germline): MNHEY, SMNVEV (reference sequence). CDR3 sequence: CASSLSVGGNQPQHF. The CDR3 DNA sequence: TGTGCCAGCAGTTTATCCGTCGGGGGTAATCAGCCCCAGCATTTT.

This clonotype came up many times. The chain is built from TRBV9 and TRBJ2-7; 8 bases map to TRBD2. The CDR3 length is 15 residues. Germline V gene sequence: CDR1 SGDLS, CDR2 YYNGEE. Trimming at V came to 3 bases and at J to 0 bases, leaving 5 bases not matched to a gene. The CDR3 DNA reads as TGTGCCAGCAGCGCCTTAGCGGGAAGCTCCTACGAGCAGTACTTC. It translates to CASSALAGSSYEQYF.